This T cell receptor (beta chain) was recorded in a study of spatial heterogeneity in lung cancer. Study information: Within raw reads, each unique TCR and UMI combination appeared on average more than ten times.

In this sample, this clonotype turned up many times. TCRdb reanalysed the 5' RACE reads using MiXCR and keeps one entry per CDR3 protein. The table records about 14,000 distinct CDR3 sequences, roughly a tenth of them present only once. The CDR3 sequence is 15 residues long. Trimming removed 7 bases from V and 12 bases from J; junction bases left unmatched: 13. The germline V gene encodes CDR1 ENHRY and CDR2 SYGVKD. Sample time point: sample taken at primary tumor resection. No cell sorting; template was whole RNA from tumor, lung tissue or PBMC. The gene calls are TRBV10-3 and TRBJ2-1; 12 nucleotides agree with TRBD2. The source is a male donor with early-stage non-small cell lung cancer. The sequenced sample was PBMCs, obtained at surgery. The CDR3 DNA reads as TGTGCCATCACCGAGCGACTAGCGGGAGACTATAGGCAGTTCTTC. Translated, it gives CAITERLAGDYRQFF.